This T cell receptor beta chain was sequenced during a study of vaccination and CD4 T cells after COVID-19. Study details: The convalescents were made up of six males and four females, two of whom were Hispanic. Study-wide results and caveats: Convalescent participants were relatively few, and none had early post-infection timepoints studied.

TCRdb reanalysed the PCR reads using MiXCR and keeps one entry per CDR3 protein. This table holds some 18,000 distinct CDR3 sequences, 60% found once. This clonotype was counted between two and nine times. Its matching antigen is unknown. The CDR3 has 16 residues. From germline, CDR1 is LNHDA and CDR2 SQIVND (reference sequence). V was clipped by 7 bases and J by 5 bases, with 21 bases between them. This chain joins TRBV19 and TRBJ1-5; D may be TRBD1 (5 bases). This receptor was identified in a human donor who had recovered from COVID-19. Sequences were derived from CD4+ T cells from blood, sampled after SARS-CoV-2 vaccination. CDR3 sequence reads: CASTLGLLRIDQPQHF. The CDR3 DNA follows: TGTGCCAGTACCCTGGGGCTACTAAGAATTGATCAGCCCCAGCATTTT.